One sample yielded the 13 T cell receptor beta chains listed below, sequenced in a study of blood T cells in healthy people across ages. Primed by a sample-barcoded 5' primer and a J-beta primer mix, a second PCR proceeded for 7 to 11 cycles. TCRdb re-derived calls from the 5' RACE reads in MiXCR, one entry per CDR3 protein. This table holds approximately 760,000 distinct CDR3 sequences, approximately 25% found once. The sample was also reused in another study, on T cells of mothers and their children.

Sequenced input: blood. These receptors were obtained from a boy younger than 18 in good health.

The chain couples TRBV7-9 to TRBJ2-1, with D possibly being TRBD1 (6 bases). TRBJ2-5 explains the end of the DNA better; the J call may be wrong. The V gene's germline CDR1 is SEHNR and CDR2 FQNEAQ (reference sequence). The CDR3 runs 15 residues. The CDR3 DNA is TGTGCCAGCAGCTTAGTCGTGACAGGAGAAGAGACCCAGTACTTC. It yields the protein CASSLVVTGEETQYF.

This clonotype occurred a few times. The chain couples TRBV7-2 to TRBJ2-1, with 13 bases fitting TRBD2. This CDR3 has 15 residues. The junction had 3 bases not matched to a gene; V was cut back by 6 bases and J by 4 bases. The germline CDR1 and CDR2 sequences are SGHTA and FQGNSA. Here the CDR3 reads CASRLAGGDYNEQFF. CDR3 bases: TGTGCCAGCAGACTAGCGGGGGGGGATTACAATGAGCAGTTCTTC.

This clonotype was counted between two and nine times. The chain carries TRBV3-1 and TRBJ2-1, with 9 nucleotides matching TRBD2. Unmatched junction bases numbered 4, after V lost 0 bases and J lost 1 base. Germline CDR1 reads LGHDT; CDR2 reads YNNKEL (reference sequence). The length of the CDR3 is 17 residues. The DNA of the CDR3 is TGTGCCAGCAGCCAAGAGCGGCTAGCGGGATCCTACAATGAGCAGTTCTTC. It yields the protein CASSQERLAGSYNEQFF.

The J gene is TRBJ2-3, the V gene TRBV20-1; 13 nucleotides match TRBD2. From germline, CDR1 is DFQATT and CDR2 SNEGSKA (reference sequence). The ends lost 4 bases at V and 5 bases at J; junction bases unmatched: 6. This CDR3 is 15 amino acids long. The CDR3 nucleotides are TGCAGTGCTAAAGCAGGGACTAGCGGGGAAGATACGCAGTATTTT. Residues: CSAKAGTSGEDTQYF.

V is TRBV5-1 and J is TRBJ2-7, with 13 nucleotides matching TRBD2. CDR1 and CDR2 (germline): SGHRS, YFSETQ. The length of the CDR3 is 17 residues. Unmatched junction bases numbered 6, after V lost 0 bases and J lost 3 bases. The DNA for the CDR3 is TGCGCCAGCAGCTTGGGACTAGCGGGGGGCTCCGTCTACGAGCAGTACTTC. Translation gives CASSLGLAGGSVYEQYF.

Comment on this clonotype: One end of the junction fails to match germline, which may point to a read error. The J gene is TRBJ2-7, the V gene TRBV18; TRBD1 might be the D (5 bases). CDR3 length equals 13 residues. Looked up from germline, CDR1 is KGHSH and CDR2 is LQKENI. CDR3 amino acids: CASSPQQGDEQCF. The CDR3, as DNA: TGTGCCAGCTCACCACAGCAGGGTGACGAGCAGTGCTTC.

A few counts support this clonotype. The CDR3, as DNA: TGTGCCAGCAGCTTAGCCGATACGGGGGAAAAACTGTTTTTT. Its protein is CASSLADTGEKLFF. V gene TRBV7-9 combines with J gene TRBJ1-4, with D unclear. CDR1 is SEHNR, CDR2 FQNEAQ, per germline (reference sequence). The V gene lost 0 bases and the J gene lost 8 bases, with 10 bases spanning the gap. The CDR3 length is 14 residues.

This clonotype was counted a few times. The V and J genes are TRBV29-1 and TRBJ2-5, with 7 bases matching TRBD1. The J call could be wrong; TRBJ2-1 is a better fit for the DNA end. The germline V gene encodes CDR1 SQVTM and CDR2 ANQGSEA. CDR3 length: 15 residues. CDR3 protein: CSVEDKGAVYNEQFF. CDR3 nucleotide sequence: TGCAGCGTTGAAGATAAGGGGGCGGTATACAATGAGCAGTTCTTC.

The table lists this clonotype with a few counts. The chain recombines TRBV7-3 with TRBJ2-1; D assignment may be TRBD1 or TRBD2 (5 bases each). Germline V lookup: CDR1 SGHTA, CDR2 FQGTGA. The CDR3 sequence is 14 residues long. Trimming removed 3 bases from V and 6 bases from J, with 12 bases in between. Here the CDR3 reads CASSFVPGGNEQFF. The DNA for the CDR3 is TGTGCCAGCAGCTTTGTGCCTGGGGGCAATGAGCAGTTCTTC.

This clonotype showed up just a few times. The genes are TRBV4-2 and TRBJ2-2, with no clear D. Germline loops: CDR1 LGHNA, CDR2 YNFKEQ. V was shortened by 0 bases and J by 5 bases, with 7 bases between the two germline ends. This CDR3 has 14 amino acids. CDR3 sequence reads: CASSQEELTGELFF. The CDR3 DNA follows: TGTGCCAGCAGCCAAGAGGAGCTAACCGGGGAGCTGTTTTTT.

On this clonotype: One junction end does not reproduce the germline sequence, and a read error may be involved. The chain combines TRBV19 with TRBJ1-5; perhaps TRBD1 as D (5 bases). This CDR3 is 15 amino acids long. CDR1 is LNHDA, CDR2 SQIVND, per germline (reference sequence). This CDR3 reads CASRIGAFSNQPQHF. CDR3 bases: TGTGCCAGTAGGATAGGGGCCTTTAGCAATCAGCCCCAGCATTTT.

This chain connects TRBV2 to TRBJ1-4; 9 bases line up with TRBD1. The CDR3 totals 17 residues. Unmatched junction bases numbered 5, after V lost 3 bases and J lost 0 bases. Germline V lookup: CDR1 SNHLY, CDR2 FYNNEI. CDR3 nucleotide sequence: TGTGCCAGCAGTGACTGGGACAGGGCAGCAACTAATGAAAAACTGTTTTTT. Amino acid sequence: CASSDWDRAATNEKLFF. Full variable domain (outside the CDR3, taken from reference TRBV2 and TRBJ1-4): EPEVTQTPSHQVTQMGQEVILRCVPISNHLYFYWYRQILGQKVEFLVSFYNNEISEKSEIFDDQFSVERPDGSNFTLKIRSTKLEDSAMYFCASSDWDRAATNEKLFFGSGTQLSVL.

This clonotype was recorded a few times. The rearrangement joins TRBV20-1 to TRBJ1-4; D not resolved. V lost 3 bases and J 0 bases, leaving 11 bases between the germline ends. The CDR3 loop spans 15 amino acids. Germline assignment: CDR1 DFQATT and CDR2 SNEGSKA (reference sequence). This CDR3 is CSASVYFATNEKLFF. CDR3 bases: TGCAGTGCTAGTGTATATTTTGCAACTAATGAAAAACTGTTTTTT.